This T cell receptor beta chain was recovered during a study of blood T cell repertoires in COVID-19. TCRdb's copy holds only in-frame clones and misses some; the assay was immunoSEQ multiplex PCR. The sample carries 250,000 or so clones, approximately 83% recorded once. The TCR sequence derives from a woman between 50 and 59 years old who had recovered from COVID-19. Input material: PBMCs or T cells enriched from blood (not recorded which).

CDR3 nucleotide sequence: TGTGCCAGCAGACCCCAGGGGAACTCCTACGAGCAGTACTTC. Its protein product is CASRPQGNSYEQYF. The chain recombines TRBV7-9 with TRBJ2-7, with D tentatively TRBD1 (6 bases). The length of the CDR3 is 14 residues. Trimming removed 6 bases from V and 0 bases from J, with 12 bases in between. CDR1 is SEHNR and CDR2 is FQNEAQ in the germline V gene (reference sequence).